This T cell receptor (beta chain) was profiled in a study of CD8+ T cells in alopecia areata. Turning to the study itself: Severity among treated patients was scored by the percentage of scalp area affected. Study-wide results and caveats: The study found tofacitinib significantly decreased scalp clonality and expanded CD8+ clones among the top 100.

Extraction of RNA preceded its reverse transcription into cDNA, which served as the sequencing template. Sequencing was performed with immunoSEQ multiplex PCR; in TCRdb, only in-frame clones are kept and a portion is missing. The data hold about 270,000 clones, with 60% observed a single time. Between the trimmed V and J ends, which lost 5 bases and 2 bases, there was a span of 15 bases. CDR1 and CDR2 from the germline V gene are SGHVS and FNYEAQ. CDR3 length equals 15 residues. In the case of this clone: Its antigen is currently unknown.

Noted treatment: oral pan-JAK inhibitor, 5-10 mg twice daily. The investigators collected lesional scalp punch biopsies and peripheral blood from alopecia areata patients. The specimen comprised CD4+ T cells sorted from blood, sampled at roughly week 53, from a patient treated with tofacitinib. V is TRBV7-6 and J is TRBJ2-5, with D perhaps being TRBD1 or TRBD2 (5 bases each). This TCR was recovered from a human donor with alopecia areata. The CDR3 spells CASSPQGRSQETQYF. The CDR3 DNA reads TGTGCCAGCAGCCCTCAGGGACGCTCTCAAGAGACCCAGTACTTC.